These T cell receptor beta chains were read from a single sample in a study of radiotherapy plus CTLA-4 blockade in lung cancer. Profiled with immunoSEQ multiplex PCR; TCRdb holds only in-frame clones, not every one. The data show some 110,000 clones, roughly four fifths seen once. The specimen was peripheral blood, collected from a patient treated with radiotherapy plus ipilimumab. The receptors come from a human donor with non-small cell lung cancer that progressed on radiotherapy plus ipilimumab. Some clones in this sample may be carry-over from other donors' samples. Both conserved end residues are part of each CDR3. A D gene is named only where the DNA matches it firmly. Expanded clones get a size class; other rows say once, few or many, or leave the size out.

>NA|NA|TRBV5-6|TRBJ2-4
TGTGCCAGCAGCGCCCAACCGGGAACGTGGGTCAAAAACATTCAGTACTTC
CASSAQPGTWVKNIQYF
>NA|NA|TRBV7-2|TRBJ2-5
TGTGCCAGCAGCTTGTCAGGAGGCGCTGGAAAGACCCAGTACTTC
CASSLSGGAGKTQYF
>TRBD2|NA|TRBV6-6|TRBJ2-5
TGTGCCAGCAGAGAGGCGGGGGGGTCAGAGACCCAGTACTTC
CASREAGGSETQYF
>NA|NA|TRBV5-1|TRBJ2-5
TGCGCCAGCAGACAAGGACAGAACGTTCAGGAGACCCAGTACTTC
CASRQGQNVQETQYF
>TRBD1|NA|TRBV9|TRBJ2-3
TGTGCCAGCAGCGTCAACCGGGACAGCGCCGCTGATACGCAGTATTTT
CASSVNRDSAADTQYF
>TRBD1|few|TRBV29-1|TRBJ1-1
TGCAGCGTGAGGACAGGGAGGGGCACTGAAGCTTTCTTT
CSVRTGRGTEAFF
>NA|NA|TRBV19|TRBJ1-3
TGTGCCAGTAGTGTGGGCTCTGGAAACACCATATATTTT
CASSVGSGNTIYF
>TRBD2|NA|TRBV29-1|TRBJ2-1
TGCAGCGTTGAAGATGGACTAGCGGGGGGGTTTGAGGAGCAGTTCTTC
CSVEDGLAGGFEEQFF
>NA|NA|TRBV18|TRBJ1-5
TGTGCCAGCTCACCACTGCCGGGTGGCAATCAGCCCCAGCATTTT
CASSPLPGGNQPQHF
>NA|NA|TRBV9|TRBJ1-6
TGTGCCAGCAGCCGAGACCTGGGGAATTCACCCCTCCACTTT
CASSRDLGNSPLHF
>NA|NA|TRBV7-2|TRBJ2-5
TGTGCCAGCAGCCTCGACTGGAACCAAGAGACCCAGTACTTC
CASSLDWNQETQYF
>NA|once|TRBV7-3|TRBJ1-1
TGTGCCAGCAGCTCCGGCTCCGAAAGTGAAGCTTTCTTT
CASSSGSESEAFF
>NA|NA|TRBV19|TRBJ2-7
TGTGCCAGTAGGAACTTGGGACCCGGCAGCGTCAACGAGCAGTACTTC
CASRNLGPGSVNEQYF
>NA|NA|TRBV11-3|TRBJ1-1
TGTGCCAGCAGCTATGATGGGGCGAACACTGAAGCTTTCTTT
CASSYDGANTEAFF
>NA|NA|TRBV7-6|TRBJ2-6
TGTGCCAGCAGCTTCGGGGGAAGTGGGGCCAACGTCCTGACTTTC
CASSFGGSGANVLTF
>NA|few|TRBV27|TRBJ1-5
TGTGCCAGCAGTAGGACAGGCAATCAGCCCCAGCATTTT
CASSRTGNQPQHF
>NA|NA|TRBV15|TRBJ1-5
TGTGCCACCAGCAGAGGACAGCTTAGCAATCAGCCCCAGCATTTT
CATSRGQLSNQPQHF
>TRBD2|NA|TRBV7-9|TRBJ2-3
TGTGCCAGCAGCTATGAGACTAGCGGGGCCCCAGATACGCAGTATTTT
CASSYETSGAPDTQYF
>NA|few|TRBV6-1|TRBJ1-2
TGTGCCAGCAGTAGCAGGGAGGTCTATGGCTACACCTTC
CASSSREVYGYTF
>NA|NA|TRBV7-3|TRBJ1-2
TGTGCCAGCAGCTTTGGGGGGTTTGGAGGCTACACCTTC
CASSFGGFGGYTF
>TRBD2|NA|TRBV9|TRBJ2-3
TGTGCCAGCAGCGGACGAGCGGGGGCCCCAGATACGCAGTATTTT
CASSGRAGAPDTQYF
>NA|NA|TRBV18|TRBJ1-1
TGTGCCAGCTCACCAGGGCCCATGAACACTGAAGCTTTCTTT
CASSPGPMNTEAFF
>NA|NA|TRBV7-2|TRBJ2-7
TGTGCCAGCAGCTCCGGCATTGGCAGGGGAACCTACGAGCAGTACTTC
CASSSGIGRGTYEQYF
>NA|NA|TRBV7-2|TRBJ1-6
TGTGCCAGCAGCTTAGTATGGGGAGGTAATTCACCCCTCCACTTT
CASSLVWGGNSPLHF
>TRBD1|NA|TRBV18|TRBJ1-5
TGTGCCAGCTCACCGAACAGGGGGAACCCCAATCAGCCCCAGCATTTT
CASSPNRGNPNQPQHF
>TRBD1|few|TRBV11-2|TRBJ1-2
TGTGCCAGCAGCTCAGGACAGGGGTACGACTATGGCTACACCTTC
CASSSGQGYDYGYTF
>TRBD1|NA|TRBV7-2|TRBJ2-7
TGTGCCAGCAGCGAGGGACAGCCTTACGGGAAGCAGTACTTC
CASSEGQPYGKQYF
>NA|few|TRBV5-6|TRBJ2-5
TGTGCCAGCAGTCTTCGGGGGGCAGAGACCCAGTACTTC
CASSLRGAETQYF
>NA|NA|TRBV4-3|TRBJ2-1
TGCGCCAGCAGCCTGGATGGACTTAGGTACAATGAGCAGTTCTTC
CASSLDGLRYNEQFF
>TRBD2|NA|TRBV5-1|TRBJ2-1
TGCGCCAGCAGCTTGGGGGGACTAGTTACGTACAATGAGCAGTTCTTC
CASSLGGLVTYNEQFF
>TRBD2|NA|TRBV7-2|TRBJ2-7
TGTGCCAGCAGCGTGACTAGCGGGGGGGCCTACGAGCAGTACTTC
CASSVTSGGAYEQYF
>NA|NA|TRBV15|TRBJ2-7
TGTGCCACCAGCAGAGAACAGGTGGGGGGAGTAAGCTCCTACGAGCAGTACTTC
CATSREQVGGVSSYEQYF
>TRBD1|NA|TRBV6-1|TRBJ1-1
TGTGCCAGCAGTCGGACAGGGGAGGTTACTGAAGCTTTCTTT
CASSRTGEVTEAFF
>NA|NA|TRBV15|TRBJ1-2
TGTGCCACCAGCAGGGAGTTAGTAACCTATGGCTACACCTTC
CATSRELVTYGYTF
>NA|NA|TRBV4-1|TRBJ1-6
TGCGCCAGCAGCCAAGATACGACTTACTCCTATAATTCACCCCTCCACTTT
CASSQDTTYSYNSPLHF
>NA|NA|TRBV9|TRBJ2-3
TGTGCCAGCAGCCCATCCCACCGTCGGGATACAGATACGCAGTATTTT
CASSPSHRRDTDTQYF
>NA|NA|TRBV6-1|TRBJ2-5
TGTGCCAGCAGTGAAGGGAGGGGGCGGGAGACCCAGTACTTC
CASSEGRGRETQYF
>TRBD1|NA|TRBV7-8|TRBJ2-3
TGTGCCAGCAGCCGATTAGGACAGGGGGGGACAGATACGCAGTATTTT
CASSRLGQGGTDTQYF